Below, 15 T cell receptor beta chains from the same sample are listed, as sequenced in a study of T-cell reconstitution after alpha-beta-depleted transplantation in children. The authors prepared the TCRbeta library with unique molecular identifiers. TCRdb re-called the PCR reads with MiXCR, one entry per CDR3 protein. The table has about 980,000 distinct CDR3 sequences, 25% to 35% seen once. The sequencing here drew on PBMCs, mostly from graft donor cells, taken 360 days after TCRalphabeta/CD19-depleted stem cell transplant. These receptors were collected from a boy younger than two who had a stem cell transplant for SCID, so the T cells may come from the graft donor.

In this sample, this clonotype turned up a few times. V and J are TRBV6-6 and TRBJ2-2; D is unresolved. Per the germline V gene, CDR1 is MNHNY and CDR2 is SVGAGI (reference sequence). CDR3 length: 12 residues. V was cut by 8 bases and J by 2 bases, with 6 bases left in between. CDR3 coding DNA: TGTGCCAGCGCGATAAACACCGGGGAGCTGTTTTTT. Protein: CASAINTGELFF.

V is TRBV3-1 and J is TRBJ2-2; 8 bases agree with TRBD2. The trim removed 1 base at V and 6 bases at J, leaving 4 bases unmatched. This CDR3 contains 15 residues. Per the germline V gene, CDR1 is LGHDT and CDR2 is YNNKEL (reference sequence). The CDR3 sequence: CASSQVFGGAGELFF. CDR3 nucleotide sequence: TGTGCCAGCAGCCAAGTCTTCGGGGGGGCCGGGGAGCTGTTTTTT.

This CDR3 is CASSLAGEYEQFF. CDR3 in DNA: TGTGCCAGCAGCTTAGCGGGGGAGTATGAGCAGTTCTTC. The genes are TRBV7-9 and TRBJ2-1; D assignment may be TRBD1 or TRBD2 (5 bases each). Per the germline V gene, CDR1 is SEHNR and CDR2 is FQNEAQ (reference sequence). The CDR3 runs 13 residues. Trimming pared 0 bases from V and 8 bases from J, leaving 8 bases between.

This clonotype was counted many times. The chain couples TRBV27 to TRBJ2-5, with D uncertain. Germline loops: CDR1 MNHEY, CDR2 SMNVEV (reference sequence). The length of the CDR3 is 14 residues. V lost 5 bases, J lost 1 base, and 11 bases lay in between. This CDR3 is CASSNQSPQETQYF. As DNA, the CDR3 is TGTGCCAGCAGTAACCAGAGTCCCCAAGAGACCCAGTACTTC.

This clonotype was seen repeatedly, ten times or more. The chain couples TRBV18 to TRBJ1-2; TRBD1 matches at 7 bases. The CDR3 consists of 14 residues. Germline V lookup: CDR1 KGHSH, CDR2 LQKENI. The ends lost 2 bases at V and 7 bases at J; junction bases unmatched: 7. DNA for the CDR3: TGTGCCAGCTCACCAATGGACAGGTTTTTTGGCTACACCTTC. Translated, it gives CASSPMDRFFGYTF.

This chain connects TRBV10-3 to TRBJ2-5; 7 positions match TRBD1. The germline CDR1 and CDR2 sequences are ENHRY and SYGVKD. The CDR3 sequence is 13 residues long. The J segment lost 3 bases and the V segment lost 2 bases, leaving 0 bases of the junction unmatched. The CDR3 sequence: CAISEDREETQYF. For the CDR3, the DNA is TGTGCCATCAGTGAGGACAGGGAAGAGACCCAGTACTTC.

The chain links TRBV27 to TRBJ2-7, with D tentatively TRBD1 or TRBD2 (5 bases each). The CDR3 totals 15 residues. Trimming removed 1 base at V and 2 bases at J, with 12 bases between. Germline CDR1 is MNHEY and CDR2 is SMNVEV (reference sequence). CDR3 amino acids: CASSLLWDGTYEQYF. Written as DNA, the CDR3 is TGTGCCAGCAGTTTATTGTGGGACGGGACCTACGAGCAGTACTTC.

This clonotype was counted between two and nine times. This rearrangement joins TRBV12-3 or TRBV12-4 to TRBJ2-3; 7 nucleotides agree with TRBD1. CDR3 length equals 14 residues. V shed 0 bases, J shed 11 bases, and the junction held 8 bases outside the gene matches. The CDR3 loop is CASSLAPGGPEQYF. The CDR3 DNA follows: TGTGCCAGCAGTTTAGCACCAGGGGGACCGGAGCAGTATTTT.

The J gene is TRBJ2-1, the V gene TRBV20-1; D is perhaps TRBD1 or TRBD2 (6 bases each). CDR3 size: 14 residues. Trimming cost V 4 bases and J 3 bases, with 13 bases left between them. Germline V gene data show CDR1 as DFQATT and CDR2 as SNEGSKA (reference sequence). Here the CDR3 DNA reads TGCAGTGCTAAACCGGGGGCTATCTACAATGAGCAGTTCTTC. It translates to CSAKPGAIYNEQFF.

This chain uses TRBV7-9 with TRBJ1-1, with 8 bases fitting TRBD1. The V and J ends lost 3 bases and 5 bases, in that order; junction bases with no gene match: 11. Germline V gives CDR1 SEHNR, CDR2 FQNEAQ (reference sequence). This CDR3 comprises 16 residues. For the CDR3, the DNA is TGTGCCAGCAGCTTTGCGCTCCTCAGGGGGCTGACTGAAGCTTTCTTT. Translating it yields CASSFALLRGLTEAFF.

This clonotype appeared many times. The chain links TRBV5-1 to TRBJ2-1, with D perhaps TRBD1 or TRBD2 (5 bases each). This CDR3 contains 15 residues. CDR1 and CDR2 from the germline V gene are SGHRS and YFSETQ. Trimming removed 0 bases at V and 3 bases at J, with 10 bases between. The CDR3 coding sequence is TGCGCCAGCAGCTTGGTAGGGGACCGCTACAATGAGCAGTTCTTC. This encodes CASSLVGDRYNEQFF.

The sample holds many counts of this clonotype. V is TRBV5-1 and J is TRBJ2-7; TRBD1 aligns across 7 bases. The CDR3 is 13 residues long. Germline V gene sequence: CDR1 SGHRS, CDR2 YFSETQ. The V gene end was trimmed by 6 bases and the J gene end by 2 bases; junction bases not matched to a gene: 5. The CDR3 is CASMGQTTYEQYF. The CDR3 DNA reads TGCGCCAGCATGGGACAGACGACCTACGAGCAGTACTTC.

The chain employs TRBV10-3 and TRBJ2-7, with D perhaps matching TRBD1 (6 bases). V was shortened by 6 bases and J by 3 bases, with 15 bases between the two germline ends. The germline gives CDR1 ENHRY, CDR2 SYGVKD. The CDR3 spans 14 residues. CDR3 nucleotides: TGTGCCATCAGCCCCAGGGGAGCACTCTACGAGCAGTACTTC. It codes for CAISPRGALYEQYF.

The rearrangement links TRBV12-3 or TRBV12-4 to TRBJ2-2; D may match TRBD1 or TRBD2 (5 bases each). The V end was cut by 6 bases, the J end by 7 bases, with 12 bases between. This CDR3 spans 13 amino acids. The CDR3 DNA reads TGTGCCAGCAGCTTCGGGACGGTCGGGGAGCTGTTTTTT. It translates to CASSFGTVGELFF.

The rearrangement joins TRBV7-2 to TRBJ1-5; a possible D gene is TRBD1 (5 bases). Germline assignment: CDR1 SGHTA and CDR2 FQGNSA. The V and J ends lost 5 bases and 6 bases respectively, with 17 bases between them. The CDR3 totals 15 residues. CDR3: CASSQTGAPVQPQHF. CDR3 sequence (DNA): TGTGCCAGCAGCCAGACCGGGGCTCCGGTTCAGCCCCAGCATTTT.